One and the same sample provided the 8 T cell receptor beta chains below, sequenced in a study of graft-versus-host responses after intestinal transplantation. No antigen is known for these receptors. Profiled with immunoSEQ multiplex PCR; TCRdb holds only in-frame clones, not every one. Of about 85,000 clones in the sample, around 93% were seen once. The sequencing used unstimulated CD8+ T cells sorted from spleen or lymph node cells, collected before transplant. The origin of the receptors is a human donor who was the organ donor for an intestinal transplant.

The rearrangement links TRBV5-6 to TRBJ1-4; possible D gene TRBD1, 6 bases. V was shortened by 1 base and J by 7 bases, with 20 bases between the two germline ends. The CDR3 is made up of 17 amino acids. Germline V lookup: CDR1 SGHDT, CDR2 YYEEEE. The CDR3 nucleotides read TGTGCCAGCAGCTTGTGCTGCCGGGACACAAGGACTGAAAAACTGTTTTTT. This sequence encodes CASSLCCRDTRTEKLFF.

The chain carries TRBV7-2 and TRBJ1-5; D remains ambiguous. Trimming cost V 3 bases and J 0 bases, with 9 bases left between them. The CDR3 spans 15 residues. Germline loops: CDR1 SGHTA, CDR2 FQGNSA. Written as DNA, the CDR3 is TGTGCCAGCAGCTTTAATACTTATAGCAATCAGCCCCAGCATTTT. It encodes CASSFNTYSNQPQHF.

This sequence joins TRBV5-1 and TRBJ1-2; maybe TRBD1 (6 bases). Germline values: CDR1 SGHRS, CDR2 YFSETQ. The CDR3 sequence is 16 residues long. Trimming took 0 bases from V and 3 from J, leaving 15 bases between them. The CDR3 loop is CASSLEAAPGDYGYTF. The CDR3 DNA reads as TGCGCCAGCAGCTTGGAGGCAGCCCCAGGGGACTATGGCTACACCTTC.

This chain links TRBV10-1 with TRBJ2-1, with 7 bases aligning to TRBD2. The V gene end was trimmed by 4 bases and the J gene end by 6 bases; junction bases not matched to a gene: 12. Germline V gene data show CDR1 as WNHNN and CDR2 as SYGVQD (reference sequence). The CDR3 is 16 amino acids. CDR3 residues: CASSGPTGGSVNEQFF. The DNA of the CDR3 is TGCGCCAGCAGTGGTCCGACGGGGGGTTCTGTCAATGAGCAGTTCTTC.

The chain carries TRBV19 and TRBJ2-1; no reliable D call. The germline V gene has CDR1 LNHDA and CDR2 SQIVND (reference sequence). This CDR3 contains 13 residues. V shed 1 base and J shed 9 bases, with 10 bases lying between them. The CDR3 DNA follows: TGTGCCAGTAGTATAGGAATCGCGAGTGAGCAGTTCTTC. As protein: CASSIGIASEQFF.

V usage is TRBV5-6 and J usage is TRBJ2-7; D remains ambiguous. Germline CDR1 is SGHDT and CDR2 is YYEEEE. The CDR3 is 12 residues long. V lost 4 bases and J 0 bases, leaving 5 bases between the germline ends. DNA for the CDR3: TGTGCCAGCAGCGGGGTCTCCTACGAGCAGTACTTC. It encodes CASSGVSYEQYF.

The V gene is TRBV21-1, the J gene TRBJ1-2. TRBV21-1 is deemed a pseudogene. The CDR3 is 13 amino acids. CDR3 coding DNA: TGTGCCAGCAGCAACGAGACGGCGTATGGCTACACCTTC. It yields the protein CASSNETAYGYTF.

The DNA of the CDR3 is TGTGCCAGCAGCTTGGCAGACAGGGAGGACACCATATATTTT. It specifies CASSLADREDTIYF. This chain joins TRBV5-4 and TRBJ1-3; 7 bases match TRBD1. Trimming removed 0 bases from V and 8 bases from J; junction bases left unmatched: 5. Germline-derived CDR1 and CDR2 are SGHNT and YYREEE (reference sequence). This CDR3 has 14 residues.